Below, 13 T cell receptor beta chains from the same sample are listed, as sequenced in a study of blood T cells in healthy people across ages. Combining a sample-barcoded 5' primer with a J-beta primer mix, a second PCR ran for roughly 6 to 11 cycles. TCRdb ran MiXCR on the 5' RACE reads and lists one entry per CDR3 protein. This table holds about 1.7 million distinct CDR3 sequences, roughly 28% found once. The sequencing input was blood. These receptors all stem from a woman aged 25 to 45 in good health.

The gene calls are TRBV11-2 and TRBJ2-1, with D possibly being TRBD2 (6 bases). The CDR3 consists of 17 residues. Germline CDR1 is SGHAT and CDR2 is FQNNGV. V was trimmed by 1 base and J by 1 base, leaving 14 bases between them. CDR3 coding DNA: TGTGCCAGCAGCTTAGGGCGGGGTGATTATTCCTACAATGAGCAGTTCTTC. This translates into CASSLGRGDYSYNEQFF. Supplemented by reference TRBV11-2 and TRBJ2-1, the full variable domain reads EAGVAQSPRYKIIEKRQSVAFWCNPISGHATLYWYQQILGQGPKLLIQFQNNGVVDDSQLPKDRFSAERLKGVDSTLKIQPAKLEDSAVYLCASSLGRGDYSYNEQFFGPGTRLTVL.

J is TRBJ2-5 and V is TRBV29-1, with D possibly TRBD1 on 6 matching bases. The V gene's germline CDR1 is SQVTM and CDR2 ANQGSEA. The CDR3 covers 12 residues. The V gene lost 7 bases and the J gene lost 5 bases, with 14 bases spanning the gap. The CDR3 DNA reads TGCAGCGGGTCGACAGGTCGGGAGACCCAGTACTTC. It specifies CSGSTGRETQYF.

As for this clonotype: One end of the junction fails to match germline, which may point to a read error. The chain carries TRBV7-9 and TRBJ2-7; D is ambiguous. This CDR3 spans 12 amino acids. Germline V lookup: CDR1 SEHNR, CDR2 FQNEAQ (reference sequence). As DNA, the CDR3 is TGTGCCGGCAGCCTCCCTTCCTACGAGCAGTACTTC. It yields the protein CAGSLPSYEQYF.

This clonotype was observed a handful of times. The genes are TRBV20-1 and TRBJ2-1; 8 positions agree with TRBD1. This CDR3 is built from 14 residues. With 1 base clipped from V and 6 bases from J, the junction kept 5 bases outside the gene matches. Per germline, CDR1 DFQATT and CDR2 SNEGSKA (reference sequence). CDR3 amino acids: CSARGRGRVNEQFF. CDR3 sequence (DNA): TGCAGTGCTAGAGGCAGGGGGCGCGTCAATGAGCAGTTCTTC.

This clonotype was detected many times. This chain joins TRBV29-1 and TRBJ2-1; TRBD2 matches at 9 bases. Germline values: CDR1 SQVTM, CDR2 ANQGSEA. CDR3 length: 16 amino acids. V gave up 1 base and J gave up 4 bases; unmatched junction bases: 8. This chain's CDR3 is CSVEVGGSGGYNEQFF. DNA for the CDR3: TGCAGCGTTGAAGTAGGGGGTAGCGGGGGTTACAATGAGCAGTTCTTC.

The chain couples TRBV28 to TRBJ2-7; D is possibly TRBD2 (5 bases). The V gene's germline CDR1 is MDHEN and CDR2 SYDVKM. CDR3 size: 12 residues. Trimming stripped 8 bases from V and 3 bases from J, with 11 bases between. The CDR3 loop reads CASGGILYEQYF. CDR3 DNA: TGTGCCAGCGGAGGAATCCTCTACGAGCAGTACTTC.

There are a few counts of this clonotype. CDR3 in DNA: TGTGCCACCAGCAGAGGGGGGACAGACAATGAGCAGTTCTTC. It is translated as CATSRGGTDNEQFF. V is TRBV15 and J is TRBJ2-1, with TRBD1 matching 7 bases. The CDR3 is 14 amino acids. Germline V CDR1 and CDR2: LNHNV, YYDKDF (reference sequence). V gave up 1 base and J gave up 5 bases; unmatched junction bases: 2.

This clonotype was picked up a small number of times. The gene calls are TRBV18 and TRBJ2-4; possibly TRBD2 for D (6 bases). With 3 bases removed from V and 6 bases from J, the gap between germline ends came to 18 bases. Germline V CDR1 and CDR2: KGHSH, LQKENI. There are 16 residues in the CDR3. The CDR3 sequence: CASSPSGGAFSNIQYF. In DNA, the CDR3 is TGTGCCAGCTCACCCTCAGGAGGGGCCTTCTCAAACATTCAGTACTTC.

This clonotype was found a few times. The V call is TRBV20-1, the J call TRBJ2-1; 11 nucleotides agree with TRBD2. The CDR3 sequence is 16 residues long. The germline V gene encodes CDR1 DFQATT and CDR2 SNEGSKA (reference sequence). The J segment lost 7 bases and the V segment lost 1 base, leaving 9 bases of the junction unmatched. CDR3 DNA sequence: TGCAGTGCTAGAGGCCCGCGACTAGCGGGACTTAATGAGCAGTTCTTC. This gives the protein CSARGPRLAGLNEQFF.

This clonotype was recorded many times. V usage is TRBV20-1 and J usage is TRBJ2-3, with D hard to call. Trimming cost V 3 bases and J 7 bases, with 11 bases left between them. The CDR3 is made up of 12 amino acids. The V gene's germline CDR1 is DFQATT and CDR2 SNEGSKA (reference sequence). CDR3 nucleotides: TGCAGTGCTAGCCCTAGGGTAAATACGCAGTATTTT. Protein: CSASPRVNTQYF.

This chain links TRBV7-2 with TRBJ1-1; weak D call: TRBD1 (5 bases). Germline values: CDR1 SGHTA, CDR2 FQGNSA. CDR3 length: 16 amino acids. Trimming cost V 5 bases and J 8 bases, with 24 bases left between them. In DNA form, the CDR3 reads TGTGCCAGCAGCCTCCTTGTCGGGGCGGAACTAGGAGAAGCTTTCTTT. Translation gives CASSLLVGAELGEAFF.

Only a few counts were recorded for this clonotype. CDR3 loop: CAISEPGDSFGEKLFF. CDR3 coding DNA: TGTGCCATCAGTGAGCCGGGGGACAGTTTCGGTGAAAAACTGTTTTTT. The rearrangement joins TRBV10-3 to TRBJ1-4, with 7 bases lining up with TRBD1. The CDR3 is 16 amino acids. The germline V gene has CDR1 ENHRY and CDR2 SYGVKD. The trim removed 2 bases at V and 7 bases at J, leaving 10 bases unmatched.

The CDR3 spells CSASSPEQFF. The CDR3 bases are TGCAGTGCTAGTAGCCCCGAGCAGTTCTTC. The genes are TRBV20-1 and TRBJ2-1; D not resolved. With 3 bases removed from V and 10 bases from J, the gap between germline ends came to 7 bases. Germline CDR1 DFQATT, CDR2 SNEGSKA (reference sequence). The CDR3 contains 10 residues.